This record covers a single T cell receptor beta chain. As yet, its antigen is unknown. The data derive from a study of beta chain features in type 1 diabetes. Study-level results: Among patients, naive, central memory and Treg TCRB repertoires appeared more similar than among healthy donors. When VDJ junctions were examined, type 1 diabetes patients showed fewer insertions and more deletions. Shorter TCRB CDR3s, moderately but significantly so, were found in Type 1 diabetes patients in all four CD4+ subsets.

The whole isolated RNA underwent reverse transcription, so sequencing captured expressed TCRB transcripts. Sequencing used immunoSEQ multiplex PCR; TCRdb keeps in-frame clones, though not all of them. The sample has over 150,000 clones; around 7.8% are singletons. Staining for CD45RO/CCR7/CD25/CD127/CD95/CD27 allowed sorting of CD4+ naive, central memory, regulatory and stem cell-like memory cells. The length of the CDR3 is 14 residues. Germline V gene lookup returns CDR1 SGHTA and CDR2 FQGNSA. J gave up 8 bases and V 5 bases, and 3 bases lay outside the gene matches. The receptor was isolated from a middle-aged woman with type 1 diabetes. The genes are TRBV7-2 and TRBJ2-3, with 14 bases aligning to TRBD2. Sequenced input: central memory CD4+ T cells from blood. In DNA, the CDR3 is TGTGCCAGCAGCGGCGGGACTAGCGGGAGTACGCAGTATTTT. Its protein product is CASSGGTSGSTQYF.